The following is a TCR beta chain sequence with its context. Donors were grouped by their self-reported clinical history. Someone with COVID-19 had been met by exposed participants within 2 weeks before study entry. The data are from a study of blood T cell repertoires in COVID-19. At the level of the study: COVID-19 samples collected from the United States, Italy and Spain covered acute and convalescent phases. The analysed material was cDNA or gDNA that came from T cells, B-cell-depleted T cells, or PBMCs.

CDR1 and CDR2 from the germline V gene are SGHAT and FQDESV (reference sequence). Trimming stripped 1 base from V and 4 bases from J, with 7 bases between. CDR3 length equals 13 residues. The repertoire was sequenced with immunoSEQ multiplex PCR; TCRdb's copy has only in-frame clones and lacks some. The data show around 330,000 clones, around 85% seen once. The TCR sequence derives from a woman under 40 who had been exposed to COVID-19. The specimen was PBMCs or T cells enriched from blood (not recorded which). The rearrangement links TRBV11-1 to TRBJ1-2; no clear D. CDR3 nucleotide sequence: TGTGCCAGCAGCTTAGAGGCAGGCTATGGCTACACCTTC. This codes for CASSLEAGYGYTF.